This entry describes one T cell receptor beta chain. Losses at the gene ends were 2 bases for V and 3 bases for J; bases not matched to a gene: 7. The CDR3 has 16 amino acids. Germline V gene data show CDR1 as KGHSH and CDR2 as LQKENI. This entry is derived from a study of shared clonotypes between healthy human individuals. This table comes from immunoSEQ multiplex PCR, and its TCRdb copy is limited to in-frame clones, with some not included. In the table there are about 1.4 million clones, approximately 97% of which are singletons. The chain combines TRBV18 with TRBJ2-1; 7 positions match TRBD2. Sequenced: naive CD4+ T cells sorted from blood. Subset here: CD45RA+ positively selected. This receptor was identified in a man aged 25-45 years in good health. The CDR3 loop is CASSPGIQRGYNEQFF. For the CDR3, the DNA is TGTGCCAGCTCACCAGGCATCCAGCGGGGCTACAATGAGCAGTTCTTC.